This note documents a single TCR beta chain sequence. Method: immunoSEQ multiplex PCR; TCRdb's copy keeps in-frame clones and lacks some. Seen here are more than 13,000 clones, around three quarters observed once, and the top ten hold 2% to 2.5%. Trimming shortened V by 2 bases and J by 4 bases, and 12 bases separated the two germline ends. Germline lookup yields CDR1 GTSNPN and CDR2 SVGIG (reference sequence). The CDR3 extends over 14 amino acids. This entry is derived from a study of neoadjuvant anti-PD-1 for oral cavity cancer. Study-wide background: Patients without progression got a fourth dose around day 43.

Stage II-IVA oral cavity squamous cell carcinoma was new and untreated by systemic or radiation therapy. The sequencing used PBMCs, collected before nivolumab (anti-PD-1) treatment. The receptor was derived from a person between 35 and 79 years old with oral cavity squamous cell carcinoma. J is TRBJ1-5 and V is TRBV30; D perhaps matches TRBD1 (6 bases). The CDR3 sequence is CAWSRGAGNQPQHF. Here the CDR3 DNA reads TGTGCCTGGAGTAGGGGGGCCGGGAATCAGCCCCAGCATTTT.